This TCR beta chain was recorded in a study of STAT5B mutations in CD4+ large granular lymphocyte leukemia (dated by TCRdb to 2022 to 2024). With respect to the entire study: Among the healthy controls, the CDR3 'QG' motif was associated with a particular HLA allele. The TCRbeta repertoires of CD4+ T-cell large granular lymphocyte leukemia patients were compared with the TCRbeta repertoires of healthy blood donors. The purity of purified fractions was confirmed by flow cytometry on FACSCanto II or FACSVerse to exceed 95% among lymphocytes.

Buffy coats from 37 blood donors, supplied by the Finnish Red Cross blood service, were used as healthy controls. All TCR-sequenced material derived from peripheral blood: patient blood samples and healthy donor buffy coats. Peripheral blood mononuclear cells were isolated by Ficoll-Hypaque gradient centrifugation. Magnetic purification was used to isolate CD4+ cells from the buffy coats of the healthy controls. The Gentra Puregene Cell and Tissue kit was used to extract genomic DNA, and a Qubit 2.0 fluorometer was used to measure the amount of genomic DNA. With regard to this clone: The clone's antigen remains unknown. It has no much larger one-base neighbor in the sample; base qualities were not kept.

On the study overall, not on this receptor specifically: Enrichment of TRBV06-family usage was observed among the top patient clones (8/27) relative to healthy controls (2/35). Main leukemic clonotypes were private to each patient, although less than 30% of the main leukemic clonotypes were found at low frequency in the non-leukemic repertoires of other patients. Data were not HLA-matched; higher clonality in CD4+ versus CD8+ T-LGLL could reflect the relatively small sample size. Compared with healthy CD4+ repertoires, CD4-sorted patient repertoires appeared more clonal, and this difference remained even after the putative leukemic clones were removed.

The immunoSEQ assay at survey resolution was applied to genomic DNA for sequencing of TCRbeta rearrangements. Per the source publication's procedure: In the TCR sequencing data, the lowest productive clonotype frequency that could be detected was 2.59 x 10-5. Only productive TCRbeta rearrangements, meaning sequences that were complete and in-frame, were kept for the analyses. The clonality of each sample was calculated as Simpson clonality in the immunoSEQ Analyzer version 3.0. Clones were grouped by frequency into very rare, small, medium, large (1-20%) or hyperexpanded (>20%) categories. OLGA 1.2.3 estimated generation probabilities, VDJtools produced V-gene circos plots, VDJdb was queried for specificities, and GLIPH identified CDR3 motifs. The source is immuneACCESS, and TCRdb retained only in-frame sequences with V and J called. Part of the clones is not carried over; for the studies checked, unresolved V genes explain less than half of this, and the remainder is unexplained. V and J calls and clone size follow that table, whereas D and trimming were derived from the DNA. Within this sample are nearly 30,000 clones, with 65% to 85% of them counted one time only. The ten biggest clones cover about 6% of the sample.

The CDR3, cysteine through phenylalanine, is 14 amino acids long. Only CDR3 DNA remains: 42 bases, in frame from the first base. The CDR1 and CDR2 encoded by the germline V gene are SQVTM and ANQGSEA. The V end gives up 5 bases and the J end 3 bases, leaving 2 bases in the junction not matched to a gene. This TCR came from a human donor in good health. The chain is encoded by TRBV29-1 joined to TRBJ2-3; TRBD2 matches 13 bases in the middle. Source material: CD4+ T cells from blood buffy coats. CDR3 region: CSVKTSGGTDTQYF. The nucleotide sequence is TGCAGCGTTAAGACTAGCGGGGGGACAGATACGCAGTATTTT.